These T cell receptor beta chains were read from a single sample in a study of CD8 T cells in Susac syndrome. TCRdb analysed the immunoSEQ multiplex PCR reads with MiXCR anew, one entry per CDR3 protein. Altogether around 71,000 distinct CDR3 sequences are present, around 96% being singletons, with the ten largest covering 0.11%. The sample was CD4+ T cells from PBMCs. These receptors were taken from a human donor with multiple sclerosis. CDR3s include the opening cysteine and the closing phenylalanine or tryptophan. Fields, in order: J gene, clone size, V gene, D gene, CDR3 DNA, CDR3 protein. The D gene is left open where the match is weak. The listing skips clone size in some rows; elsewhere it reads once, few, many or a size class.

J: TRBJ1-2
size: -
V: TRBV5-6
D: TRBD1
DNA: TGTGCCAGCAGCTTGATGGCGGCCAGGGGGGCGGACGGCTACACCTTC
CDR3: CASSLMAARGADGYTF

J: TRBJ2-7
size: -
V: TRBV2
D: -
DNA: TGTGCCAGCAGTGAGAGGTCAGGGTTCTCCTACGAGCAGTACTTC
CDR3: CASSERSGFSYEQYF

J: TRBJ2-7
size: -
V: TRBV7-9
D: -
DNA: TGTGCCAGCAGCGCCGAGGCCGGGTACGAGCAGTACTTC
CDR3: CASSAEAGYEQYF

J: TRBJ2-7
size: -
V: TRBV7-2
D: TRBD1
DNA: TGTGCCAGCAGCTGGACAGGGGTAGTCGACGAGCAGTACTTC
CDR3: CASSWTGVVDEQYF

J: TRBJ1-6
size: -
V: TRBV20-1
D: -
DNA: TGCAGTGCTAGCCGTGGGGCCGCAGCCTATAATTCACCCCTCCACTTT
CDR3: CSASRGAAAYNSPLHF

J: TRBJ1-5
size: -
V: TRBV5-1
D: TRBD1
DNA: TGCGCCAGCAGCTTGGCGACAGGGGTCGGTCAGCCCCAGCATTTT
CDR3: CASSLATGVGQPQHF

J: TRBJ1-5
size: -
V: TRBV12-3/TRBV12-4
D: -
DNA: TGTGCCAGCACTCCCGGGTCGGGTCAGCCCCAGCATTTT
CDR3: CASTPGSGQPQHF

J: TRBJ2-7
size: -
V: TRBV5-1
D: -
DNA: TGCGCCAGCAGCTTGCCCGGGATCGAGCAGTACTTC
CDR3: CASSLPGIEQYF

J: TRBJ2-3
size: -
V: TRBV24-1
D: TRBD1
DNA: TGTGCCACCAATGACAACGGACAGGGACAGGCAGATACGCAGTATTTT
CDR3: CATNDNGQGQADTQYF

J: TRBJ2-4
size: -
V: TRBV15
D: -
DNA: TGTGCCACCAGCAGCCGCGGTAGAGGGCCAGCCAAAAACATTCAGTACTTC
CDR3: CATSSRGRGPAKNIQYF

J: TRBJ1-2
size: -
V: TRBV20-1
D: -
DNA: TGCAGTGCCAGCCTTGGCTACACCTTC
CDR3: CSASLGYTF

J: TRBJ2-2
size: -
V: TRBV28
D: TRBD2
DNA: TGTGCCAGCAGTTCCGGGACTAGAGACACCGGGGAGCTGTTTTTT
CDR3: CASSSGTRDTGELFF

J: TRBJ1-1
size: -
V: TRBV29-1
D: -
DNA: TGCAGCGTTAGGTTAGGGGGAGGAACTGAAGCTTTCTTT
CDR3: CSVRLGGGTEAFF

J: TRBJ2-1
size: -
V: TRBV6-4
D: TRBD2
DNA: TGTGCCAGCAGTGTAGCGGGGGCTTACAATGAGCAGTTCTTC
CDR3: CASSVAGAYNEQFF

J: TRBJ2-6
size: -
V: TRBV7-9
D: -
DNA: TGTGCCAGCAGCTCTGGGGTTGGTGGGGCCAACGTCCTGACTTTC
CDR3: CASSSGVGGANVLTF

J: TRBJ1-1
size: -
V: TRBV5-6
D: -
DNA: TGTGCCAGCAGCTTGGGTGCTGAAGCTTTCTTT
CDR3: CASSLGAEAFF

J: TRBJ2-3
size: few
V: TRBV5-4
D: TRBD1
DNA: TGTGCCAGCAGCAGACAGGGCGGCGATACGCAGTATTTT
CDR3: CASSRQGGDTQYF

J: TRBJ1-4
size: -
V: TRBV11-3
D: -
DNA: TGTGCCAGCAGTCAAGTCTTAGGACCGGGACTCCTCCTTAGAGGAAAACTGTTTTTT
CDR3: CASSQVLGPGLLLRGKLFF

J: TRBJ2-7
size: -
V: TRBV29-1
D: -
DNA: TGCAGCGTGAAGGCAGGCTACGAGCAGTACTTC
CDR3: CSVKAGYEQYF

J: TRBJ2-3
size: -
V: TRBV12-3/TRBV12-4
D: -
DNA: TGTGCCAGCAGTTTCACCCGGGGCGCAGATACGCAGTATTTT
CDR3: CASSFTRGADTQYF

J: TRBJ2-7
size: -
V: TRBV6-2/TRBV6-3
D: TRBD1
DNA: TGTGCCAGCAGTCTCCCCAACCCGGACAGGCGGAGCTCCTACGAGCAGTACTTC
CDR3: CASSLPNPDRRSSYEQYF

J: TRBJ2-1
size: -
V: TRBV4-2
D: -
DNA: TGTGCCAGCAGCCAAGATCAGGGAGTATACAATGAGCAGTTCTTC
CDR3: CASSQDQGVYNEQFF

J: TRBJ1-2
size: -
V: TRBV7-2
D: TRBD1
DNA: TGTGCCAGCAGCTCCCCAACGACAGGGGGTCCTCCGAGGGGCTATGGCTACACCTTC
CDR3: CASSSPTTGGPPRGYGYTF

J: TRBJ2-7
size: -
V: TRBV6-1
D: TRBD2
DNA: TGTGCCAGCAGTGGCGGGGGGAGCGGTACCTACGAGCAGTACTTC
CDR3: CASSGGGSGTYEQYF

J: TRBJ2-1
size: -
V: TRBV7-8
D: -
DNA: TGTGCCAGCAGCCGAACCGAAAACAATGAGCAGTTCTTC
CDR3: CASSRTENNEQFF

J: TRBJ1-6
size: -
V: TRBV5-6
D: -
DNA: TGTGCCAGCAGCACCGCCCCCAAGACTTCACCCCTCCACTTT
CDR3: CASSTAPKTSPLHF

J: TRBJ1-1
size: -
V: TRBV25-1
D: -
DNA: TGTGCCAGCAGTGAGAGGTATGCAGGGCGTGAAGCTTTCTTT
CDR3: CASSERYAGREAFF

J: TRBJ1-1
size: -
V: TRBV5-1
D: -
DNA: TGCGCCAGCAGCTTGGACCCGGTAGGGGGCACTGAAGCTTTCTTT
CDR3: CASSLDPVGGTEAFF

J: TRBJ2-3
size: -
V: TRBV3-1
D: -
DNA: TGTGCCAGCAGCCATCTCAACACAGATACGCAGTATTTT
CDR3: CASSHLNTDTQYF

J: TRBJ2-3
size: once
V: TRBV20-1
D: TRBD2
DNA: TGCAGTGCTGTGACTAGCGGGGGGAACACAGATACGCAGTATTTT
CDR3: CSAVTSGGNTDTQYF

J: TRBJ1-6
size: once
V: TRBV2
D: -
DNA: TGTGCCAGCAGTGGTGCGTCCAATTCACCCCTCCACTTT
CDR3: CASSGASNSPLHF

J: TRBJ1-2
size: once
V: TRBV2
D: TRBD1
DNA: TGTGCCAGCAGTGAAGCCTCAGGGGGCTTGGGCTACACCTTC
CDR3: CASSEASGGLGYTF

J: TRBJ2-7
size: -
V: TRBV20-1
D: -
DNA: TGCAGTGCTAGGCGGGACGGGGATTCCTACGAGCAGTACTTC
CDR3: CSARRDGDSYEQYF

J: TRBJ1-2
size: once
V: TRBV30
D: TRBD1
DNA: TGTGCCTGGAGCGAACCGGACAGGGGGCGGGAAGGCTACACCTTC
CDR3: CAWSEPDRGREGYTF

J: TRBJ2-5
size: -
V: TRBV3-1
D: -
DNA: TGTGCCAGCCGGGCTGGAGAGACCCAGTACTTC
CDR3: CASRAGETQYF

J: TRBJ2-7
size: -
V: TRBV6-5
D: TRBD1
DNA: TGTGCCAGCAGTAAACCGGGACAGGGGCTCTCGGAGCAGTACTTC
CDR3: CASSKPGQGLSEQYF

J: TRBJ1-1
size: -
V: TRBV12-3/TRBV12-4
D: -
DNA: TGTGCCAGCAGCCAAAAGATGAACACTGAAGCTTTCTTT
CDR3: CASSQKMNTEAFF

J: TRBJ2-7
size: -
V: TRBV24-1
D: TRBD1
DNA: TGTGCCACCAGTGATCGGACAGGGAATGCCTACGAGCAGTACTTC
CDR3: CATSDRTGNAYEQYF

J: TRBJ1-5
size: -
V: TRBV6-1
D: -
DNA: TGTGCCAGCAGCCCCGGCAGGACGAGCAATCAGCCCCAGCATTTT
CDR3: CASSPGRTSNQPQHF

J: TRBJ1-6
size: -
V: TRBV3-1
D: -
DNA: TGTGCCAGCAGATCTGAAGGTCCCCTCCACTTT
CDR3: CASRSEGPLHF

J: TRBJ2-7
size: once
V: TRBV30
D: -
DNA: TGTGCCTGGAGTAGGCAGGGTATCAACGAGCAGTACTTC
CDR3: CAWSRQGINEQYF

J: TRBJ2-2
size: once
V: TRBV4-2
D: -
DNA: TGTGCCAGCAGCCAAGATCCCCAGGGCGACACCGGGGAGCTGTTTTTT
CDR3: CASSQDPQGDTGELFF

J: TRBJ1-6
size: -
V: TRBV29-1
D: -
DNA: TGCAGCGTTCGGGTGGCGGAGGGATCACCCCTCCACTTT
CDR3: CSVRVAEGSPLHF

J: TRBJ1-1
size: -
V: TRBV2
D: -
DNA: TGTGCCAGCACGGTGGGATACACTGAAGCTTTCTTT
CDR3: CASTVGYTEAFF

J: TRBJ2-3
size: -
V: TRBV30
D: -
DNA: TGTGCCTGGAGTCCGGGGGTTTCAGATACGCAGTATTTT
CDR3: CAWSPGVSDTQYF

J: TRBJ2-7
size: -
V: TRBV11-2
D: -
DNA: TGTGCCAGCAGCTTAGATCACAGGCTGCCCGAGCAGTACTTC
CDR3: CASSLDHRLPEQYF

J: TRBJ2-3
size: -
V: TRBV10-3
D: TRBD2
DNA: TGTGCCATCAGTGACCCTCTAGCGGACTGGGGCACAGATACGCAGTATTTT
CDR3: CAISDPLADWGTDTQYF

J: TRBJ2-2
size: -
V: TRBV4-1
D: -
DNA: TGCGCCAGCAGCCGGGGCAGGGCGTATCGGGCCGGGGAGCTGTTTTTT
CDR3: CASSRGRAYRAGELFF

J: TRBJ1-6
size: -
V: TRBV7-2
D: -
DNA: TGTGCCAGCAGCTCCACCTCTTGGTATAGCGTGGGCAATTCACCCCTCCACTTT
CDR3: CASSSTSWYSVGNSPLHF

J: TRBJ2-5
size: -
V: TRBV29-1
D: -
DNA: TGCAGCGTCCTAGGGGGGGGAAGGGAGACCCAGTACTTC
CDR3: CSVLGGGRETQYF

J: TRBJ2-1
size: -
V: TRBV4-3
D: TRBD2
DNA: TGCGCCAGCAGCCACGAACACTCGGGACTAGTCATCTACAATGAGCAGTTCTTC
CDR3: CASSHEHSGLVIYNEQFF

J: TRBJ2-2
size: few
V: TRBV5-6
D: -
DNA: TGTGCCAGCAGTCGTACAGGGCGCACCGGGGAGCTGTTTTTT
CDR3: CASSRTGRTGELFF

J: TRBJ2-3
size: -
V: TRBV7-9
D: -
DNA: TGTGCCAGCAGCTTATCCCAAAGCACAGATACGCAGTATTTT
CDR3: CASSLSQSTDTQYF

J: TRBJ2-5
size: -
V: TRBV5-1
D: TRBD1
DNA: TGCGCCAGCAGCAGTCGGGACAGGGTCGGCGAGACCCAGTACTTC
CDR3: CASSSRDRVGETQYF

J: TRBJ1-6
size: -
V: TRBV9
D: -
DNA: TGTGCCAGCAGCGTAGATCCCCAGGGCCGTAATTCACCCCTCCACTTT
CDR3: CASSVDPQGRNSPLHF

J: TRBJ1-2
size: once
V: TRBV28
D: -
DNA: TGTGCCAGCAGTGATTGGGACTATGGCTACACCTTC
CDR3: CASSDWDYGYTF

J: TRBJ1-6
size: once
V: TRBV5-4
D: TRBD1
DNA: TGTGCCAGCAGCGCCGGCTTGACAGGGAATAATTCACCCCTCCACTTT
CDR3: CASSAGLTGNNSPLHF

J: TRBJ1-1
size: -
V: TRBV29-1
D: TRBD1
DNA: TGCAGCGTTGTGGTAGGGGGACAGGGTGAAGCTTTCTTT
CDR3: CSVVVGGQGEAFF

J: TRBJ1-5
size: -
V: TRBV12-3/TRBV12-4
D: -
DNA: TGTGCCAGCAGTTCTGGGCTGGGGGATCAGCCCCAGCATTTT
CDR3: CASSSGLGDQPQHF

J: TRBJ2-3
size: -
V: TRBV30
D: TRBD1
DNA: TGTGCCTGGAGTGCCGTGGACCGGGGACAGTTTCGTATGGATACGCAGTATTTT
CDR3: CAWSAVDRGQFRMDTQYF